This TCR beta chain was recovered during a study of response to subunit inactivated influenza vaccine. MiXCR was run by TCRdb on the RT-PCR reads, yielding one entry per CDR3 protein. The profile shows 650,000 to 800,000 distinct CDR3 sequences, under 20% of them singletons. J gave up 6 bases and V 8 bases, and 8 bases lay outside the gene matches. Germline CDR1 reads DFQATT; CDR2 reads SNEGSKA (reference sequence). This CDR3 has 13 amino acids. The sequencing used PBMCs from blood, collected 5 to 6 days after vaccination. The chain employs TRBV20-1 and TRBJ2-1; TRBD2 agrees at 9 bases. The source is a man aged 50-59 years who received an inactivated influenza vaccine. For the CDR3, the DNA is TGCAGTCCACTGGGACTAGCAGGCAATGAGCAGTTCTTC. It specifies CSPLGLAGNEQFF.